These 14 T cell receptor beta chains originate from one sample sequenced in a study of identical twins. TCRdb recomputed calls from the 5' RACE reads with MiXCR, one row per CDR3 protein. The data show some 500,000 distinct CDR3 sequences, 13% to 15% seen once. The sample was also reused in another study, on yellow fever vaccine responses in identical twins.

Input material: CD4+ T cells sorted from blood. These receptors originate from a woman aged 18-29 years in good health.

This clonotype has just a few counts. The chain uses TRBV12-3 or TRBV12-4 and TRBJ1-1; D uncertain. The V end lost 4 bases, the J end lost 6 bases, and 12 bases lay between the germline ends. The CDR3 has 13 residues. CDR3 loop: CASSYNPVPEAFF. The DNA for the CDR3 is TGTGCCAGCAGTTACAACCCCGTCCCTGAAGCTTTCTTT.

This rearrangement joins TRBV10-3 to TRBJ2-7, with 7 nucleotides matching TRBD2. Germline CDR1 and CDR2: ENHRY and SYGVKD. The CDR3 contains 14 residues. With V trimmed by 7 bases and J by 3 bases, 9 bases remained unmatched. CDR3 protein: CAITAGGENYEQYF. In DNA form, the CDR3 reads TGTGCCATCACTGCTGGGGGGGAGAACTACGAGCAGTACTTC.

The V gene is TRBV9, the J gene TRBJ2-7; D might be TRBD2 (6 bases). V lost 1 base, J lost 2 bases, and 13 bases lay in between. The CDR3 spans 15 residues. Germline lookup yields CDR1 SGDLS and CDR2 YYNGEE. The CDR3 nucleotides are TGTGCCAGCAGCGTAACGGAGGGAGAAGCCTACGAGCAGTACTTC. Protein: CASSVTEGEAYEQYF.

This clonotype has just a few counts. This chain uses TRBV4-3 with TRBJ2-7; TRBD1 matches 8 bases. The germline gives CDR1 LGHNA, CDR2 YSLEER. The CDR3 consists of 15 residues. After removal of 0 bases from V and 2 bases from J, the junction contained 3 bases not matched to a gene. The CDR3 sequence is CASSQEGTGTYEQYF. The CDR3 DNA sequence: TGCGCCAGCAGCCAAGAGGGGACAGGTACCTACGAGCAGTACTTC.

The V gene is TRBV29-1, the J gene TRBJ2-7; 14 bases match TRBD2. The CDR3 is 15 amino acids. The germline V gene has CDR1 SQVTM and CDR2 ANQGSEA. The ends lost 4 bases at V and 6 bases at J; junction bases unmatched: 8. The CDR3 DNA is TGCAGCGTTGCCGAGACTAGCGGGAGGGCTTCCGAGCAGTACTTC. Its translation is CSVAETSGRASEQYF.

This clonotype was observed a handful of times. This chain links TRBV24-1 with TRBJ2-1; the match to TRBD2 covers 9 bases. CDR1 KGHDR and CDR2 SFDVKD come from the germline V gene. This CDR3 contains 17 residues. With V trimmed by 4 bases and J by 3 bases, 9 bases remained unmatched. CDR3 protein: CATSDPSGRSYYNEQFF. CDR3 bases: TGTGCCACCAGTGACCCGAGCGGGAGGTCATACTACAATGAGCAGTTCTTC.

The J gene is TRBJ1-1, the V gene TRBV11-1, with D tentatively TRBD1 (5 bases). The CDR3 is made up of 13 amino acids. V shed 4 bases and J shed 10 bases, with 16 bases lying between them. Germline CDR1 and CDR2: SGHAT and FQDESV (reference sequence). The CDR3 sequence: CASSSGTRLGAFF. The CDR3 bases are TGTGCCAGCAGCTCCGGGACGAGATTAGGAGCTTTCTTT.

In this sample, this clonotype turned up a few times. The rearrangement uses TRBV20-1 and TRBJ2-7; TRBD1 is a possible D gene (6 bases). V gave up 1 base and J gave up 4 bases, with 17 bases separating them. The CDR3 extends over 15 amino acids. Germline CDR1 reads DFQATT; CDR2 reads SNEGSKA (reference sequence). In DNA, the CDR3 is TGCAGTGCTAGAGCCACAAACCAGGGGTTGTACGAGCAGTACTTC. It codes for CSARATNQGLYEQYF.

The V gene is TRBV6-1, the J gene TRBJ2-3; 11 nucleotides line up with TRBD2. V trimming: 6 bases; J trimming: 4 bases; junction bases outside the gene matches: 12. The germline V gene encodes CDR1 MNHNS and CDR2 SASEGT. This CDR3 spans 17 amino acids. Here the CDR3 DNA reads TGTGCCAGCAGCCGACTAGCGGGACCAAATTTTCCAGATACGCAGTATTTT. Its translation: CASSRLAGPNFPDTQYF.

The chain combines TRBV15 with TRBJ2-1, with D perhaps being TRBD1 or TRBD2 (5 bases each). CDR3 length equals 13 residues. V was shortened by 2 bases and J by 13 bases, with 15 bases between the two germline ends. The germline V gene has CDR1 LNHNV and CDR2 YYDKDF (reference sequence). The CDR3 DNA reads TGTGCCACCAGCAGACCAACCCGGGACCCCCAGTTCTTC. It translates to CATSRPTRDPQFF.

The rearrangement joins TRBV11-2 to TRBJ2-3; 15 bases agree with TRBD2. With V trimmed by 3 bases and J by 1 base, 2 bases remained unmatched. CDR3 size: 17 residues. Looked up from germline, CDR1 is SGHAT and CDR2 is FQNNGV. The CDR3 bases are TGTGCCAGCAGCTTGGGGACTAGCGGGAGGCGCACAGATACGCAGTATTTT. It specifies CASSLGTSGRRTDTQYF.

In its sample, this clonotype was seen a few times. The chain uses TRBV7-9 and TRBJ2-7; the D call may be TRBD1 or TRBD2 (7 bases each). Looked up from germline, CDR1 is SEHNR and CDR2 is FQNEAQ (reference sequence). V was cut by 5 bases and J by 3 bases, with 20 bases left in between. This CDR3 has 16 residues. The CDR3 coding sequence is TGTGCCAGCAGCGACACCCTCAGGGGGGGCCGCTACGAGCAGTACTTC. Encoded protein: CASSDTLRGGRYEQYF.

The rearrangement uses TRBV5-5 and TRBJ2-1, with unresolved D. This CDR3 is 16 amino acids long. Germline CDR1 and CDR2: SGHKS and YYEKEE (reference sequence). V lost 6 bases and J 7 bases, leaving 23 bases between the germline ends. CDR3 in amino acids: CASTELPLVGWNEQFF. As DNA, the CDR3 is TGTGCCAGCACCGAACTACCCTTGGTTGGTTGGAATGAGCAGTTCTTC.

V usage is TRBV11-1 and J usage is TRBJ2-3; 9 positions match TRBD2. J lost 3 bases, V lost 5 bases, and 9 bases had no gene match. This CDR3 comprises 16 residues. Per germline, CDR1 SGHAT and CDR2 FQDESV (reference sequence). This CDR3 is CASSPLGAGGTDTQYF. Here the CDR3 DNA reads TGTGCCAGCAGCCCCCTCGGAGCGGGAGGTACAGATACGCAGTATTTT.